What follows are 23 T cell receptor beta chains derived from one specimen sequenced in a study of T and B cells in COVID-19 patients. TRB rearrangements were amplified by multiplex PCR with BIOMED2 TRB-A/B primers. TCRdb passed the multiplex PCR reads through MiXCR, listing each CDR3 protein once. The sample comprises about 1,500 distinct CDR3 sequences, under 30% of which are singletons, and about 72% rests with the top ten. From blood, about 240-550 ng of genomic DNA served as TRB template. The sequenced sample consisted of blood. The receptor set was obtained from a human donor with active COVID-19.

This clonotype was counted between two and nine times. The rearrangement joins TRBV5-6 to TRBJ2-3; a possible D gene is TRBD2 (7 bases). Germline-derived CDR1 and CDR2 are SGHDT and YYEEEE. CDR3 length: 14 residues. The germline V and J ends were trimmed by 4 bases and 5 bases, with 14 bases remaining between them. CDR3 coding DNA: TGTGCCAGCAGCCCTGGACTAGGGGGAGATACGCAGTATTTT. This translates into CASSPGLGGDTQYF.

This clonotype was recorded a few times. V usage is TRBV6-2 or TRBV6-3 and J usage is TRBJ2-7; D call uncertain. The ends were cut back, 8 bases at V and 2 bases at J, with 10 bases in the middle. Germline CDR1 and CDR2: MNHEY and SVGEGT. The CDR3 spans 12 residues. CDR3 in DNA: TGTGCCAGCTCAACTTCTACCTACGAGCAGTACTTC. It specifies CASSTSTYEQYF.

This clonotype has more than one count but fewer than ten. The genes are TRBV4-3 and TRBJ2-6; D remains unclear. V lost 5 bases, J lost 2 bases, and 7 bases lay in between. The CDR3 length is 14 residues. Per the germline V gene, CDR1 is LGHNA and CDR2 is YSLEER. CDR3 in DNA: TGCGCCAGCAGCGAGGTGGCTGGGGCCAACGTCCTGACTTTC. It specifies CASSEVAGANVLTF.

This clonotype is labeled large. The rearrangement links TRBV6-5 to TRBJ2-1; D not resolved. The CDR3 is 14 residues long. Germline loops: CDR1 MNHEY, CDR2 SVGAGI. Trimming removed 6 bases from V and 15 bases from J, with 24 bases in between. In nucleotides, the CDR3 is TGTGCCAGCAGCCCCTCTTCCAGCCCTACGGTGGGGTTCTTC. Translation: CASSPSSSPTVGFF.

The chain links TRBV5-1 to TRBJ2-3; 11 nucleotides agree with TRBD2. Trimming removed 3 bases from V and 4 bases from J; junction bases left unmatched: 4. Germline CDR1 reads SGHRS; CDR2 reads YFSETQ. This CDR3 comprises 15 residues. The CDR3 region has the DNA TGCGCCAGCAGCTACGGGACTAGCGGAGCAGATACGCAGTATTTT. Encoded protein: CASSYGTSGADTQYF.

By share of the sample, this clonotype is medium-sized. CDR3 in DNA: TGCAGCGTTCGTACAGGACAAACCTACGAGCAGTACTTC. Its protein is CSVRTGQTYEQYF. The J gene is TRBJ2-7, the V gene TRBV29-1, with a tentative D call TRBD1 (5 bases). The CDR3 runs to 13 residues. Trimming took 5 bases from V and 2 from J, leaving 13 bases between them. CDR1 and CDR2 from the germline V gene are SQVTM and ANQGSEA.

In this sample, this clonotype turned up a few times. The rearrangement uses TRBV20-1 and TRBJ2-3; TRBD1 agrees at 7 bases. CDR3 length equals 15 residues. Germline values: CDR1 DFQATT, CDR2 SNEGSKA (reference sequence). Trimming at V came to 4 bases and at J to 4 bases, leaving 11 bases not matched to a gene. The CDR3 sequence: CSATFLTGSSDTQYF. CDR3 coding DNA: TGCAGTGCTACTTTCCTGACAGGGTCATCAGATACGCAGTATTTT.

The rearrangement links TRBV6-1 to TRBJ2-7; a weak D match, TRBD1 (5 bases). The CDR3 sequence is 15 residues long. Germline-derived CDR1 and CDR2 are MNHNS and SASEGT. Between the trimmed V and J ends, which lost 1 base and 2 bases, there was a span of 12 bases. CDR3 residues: CASSEVGLRAYEQYF. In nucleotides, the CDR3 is TGTGCCAGCAGTGAAGTGGGGCTAAGAGCCTACGAGCAGTACTTC.

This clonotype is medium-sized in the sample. The CDR3: CAWRGQGWVEAFF. The CDR3 DNA follows: TGTGCCTGGAGGGGACAGGGATGGGTTGAAGCTTTCTTT. The rearrangement links TRBV30 to TRBJ1-1, with 9 nucleotides matching TRBD1. Germline CDR1 is GTSNPN and CDR2 is SVGIG (reference sequence). This CDR3 contains 13 residues. With V trimmed by 3 bases and J by 7 bases, 6 bases remained unmatched.

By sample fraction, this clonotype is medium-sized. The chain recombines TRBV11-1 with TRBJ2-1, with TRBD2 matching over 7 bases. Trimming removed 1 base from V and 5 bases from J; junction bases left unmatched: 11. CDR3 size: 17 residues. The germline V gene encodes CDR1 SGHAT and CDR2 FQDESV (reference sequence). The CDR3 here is CASSLESIGGWDNEQFF. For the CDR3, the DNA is TGTGCCAGCAGCTTAGAGTCTATCGGGGGGTGGGACAATGAGCAGTTCTTC.

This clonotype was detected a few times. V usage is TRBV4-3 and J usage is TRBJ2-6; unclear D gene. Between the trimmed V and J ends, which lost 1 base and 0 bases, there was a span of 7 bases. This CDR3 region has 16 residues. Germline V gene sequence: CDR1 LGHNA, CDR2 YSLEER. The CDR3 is CASSQVGPSGANVLTF. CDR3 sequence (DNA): TGCGCCAGCAGCCAAGTGGGTCCCTCTGGGGCCAACGTCCTGACTTTC.

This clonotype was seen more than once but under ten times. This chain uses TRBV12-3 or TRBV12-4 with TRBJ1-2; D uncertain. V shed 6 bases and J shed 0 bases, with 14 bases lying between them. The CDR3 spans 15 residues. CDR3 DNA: TGTGCCAGCAGCCCATTTGCGGCATCTAACTATGGCTACACCTTC. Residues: CASSPFAASNYGYTF.

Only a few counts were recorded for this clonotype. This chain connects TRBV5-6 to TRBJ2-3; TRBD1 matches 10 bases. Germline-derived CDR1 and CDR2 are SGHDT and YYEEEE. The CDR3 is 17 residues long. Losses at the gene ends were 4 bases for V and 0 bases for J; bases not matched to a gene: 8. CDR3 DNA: TGTGCCAGCAGCCTACGACGGACAGGGGGAAGCACAGATACGCAGTATTTT. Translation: CASSLRRTGGSTDTQYF.

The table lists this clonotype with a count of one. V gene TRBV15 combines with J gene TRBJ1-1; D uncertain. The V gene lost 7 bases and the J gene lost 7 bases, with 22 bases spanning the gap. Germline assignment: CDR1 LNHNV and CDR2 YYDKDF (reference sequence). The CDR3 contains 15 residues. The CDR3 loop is CATTDTQPHIGEAFF. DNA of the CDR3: TGTGCCACCACTGATACCCAACCTCACATCGGTGAAGCTTTCTTT.

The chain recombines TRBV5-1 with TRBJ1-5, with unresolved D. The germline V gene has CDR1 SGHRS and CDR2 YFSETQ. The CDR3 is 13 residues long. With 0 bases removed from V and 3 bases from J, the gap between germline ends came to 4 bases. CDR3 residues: CASSLDYNQPQHF. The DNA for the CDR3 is TGCGCCAGCAGCTTGGATTACAATCAGCCCCAGCATTTT.

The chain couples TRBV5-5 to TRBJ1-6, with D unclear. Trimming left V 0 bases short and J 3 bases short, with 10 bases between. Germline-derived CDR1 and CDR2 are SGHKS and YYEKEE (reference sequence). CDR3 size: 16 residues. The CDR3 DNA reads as TGTGCCAGCAGCTTGGGACTTCTGAACTATAATTCACCCCTCCACTTT. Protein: CASSLGLLNYNSPLHF.

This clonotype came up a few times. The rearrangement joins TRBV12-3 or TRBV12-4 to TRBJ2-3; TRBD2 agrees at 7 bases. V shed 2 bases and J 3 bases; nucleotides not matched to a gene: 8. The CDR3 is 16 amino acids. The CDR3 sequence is CASSLYGAGVTDTQYF. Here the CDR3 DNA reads TGTGCCAGCAGTTTATACGGCGCGGGAGTTACAGATACGCAGTATTTT.

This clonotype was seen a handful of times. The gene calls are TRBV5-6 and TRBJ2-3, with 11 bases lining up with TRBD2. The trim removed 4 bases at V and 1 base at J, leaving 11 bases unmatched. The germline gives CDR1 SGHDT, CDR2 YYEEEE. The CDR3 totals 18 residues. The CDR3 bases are TGTGCCAGCAGCCCCTGGCGACTAGCGGGAATGGGCACAGATACGCAGTATTTT. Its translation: CASSPWRLAGMGTDTQYF. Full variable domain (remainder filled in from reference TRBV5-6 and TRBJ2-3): DAGVTQSPTHLIKTRGQQVTLRCSPKSGHDTVSWYQQALGQGPQFIFQYYEEEERQRGNFPDRFSGHQFPNYSSELNVNALLLGDSALYLCASSPWRLAGMGTDTQYFGPGTRLTVL.

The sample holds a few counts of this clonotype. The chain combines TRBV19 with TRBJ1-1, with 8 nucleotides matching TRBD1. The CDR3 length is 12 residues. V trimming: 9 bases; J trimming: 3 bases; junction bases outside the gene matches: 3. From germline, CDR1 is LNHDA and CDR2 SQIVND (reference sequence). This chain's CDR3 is CASLDRDTEAFF. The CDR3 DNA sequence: TGTGCCAGCTTGGACAGGGACACTGAAGCTTTCTTT. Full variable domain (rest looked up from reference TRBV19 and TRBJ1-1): DGGITQSPKYLFRKEGQNVTLSCEQNLNHDAMYWYRQDPGQGLRLIYYSQIVNDFQKGDIAEGYSVSREKKESFPLTVTSAQKNPTAFYLCASLDRDTEAFFGQGTRLTVV.

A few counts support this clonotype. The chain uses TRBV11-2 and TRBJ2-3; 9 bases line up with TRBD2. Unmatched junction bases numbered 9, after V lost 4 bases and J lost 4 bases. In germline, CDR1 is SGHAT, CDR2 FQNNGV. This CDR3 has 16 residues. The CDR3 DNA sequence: TGTGCCAGCAGCTCTTCTAGCGGGACCTCCCCAGATACGCAGTATTTT. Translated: CASSSSSGTSPDTQYF.

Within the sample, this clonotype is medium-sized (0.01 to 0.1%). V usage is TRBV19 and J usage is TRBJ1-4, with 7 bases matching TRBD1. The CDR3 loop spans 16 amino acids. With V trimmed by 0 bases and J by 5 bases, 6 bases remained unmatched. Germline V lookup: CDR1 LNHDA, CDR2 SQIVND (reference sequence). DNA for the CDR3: TGTGCCAGTAGTATAGAGGGACAGCTTAAGAATGAAAAACTGTTTTTT. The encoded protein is CASSIEGQLKNEKLFF.

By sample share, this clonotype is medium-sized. The chain's CDR3 is CASRGGGGGSYEQYF. The CDR3 nucleotides read TGTGCCAGCAGAGGAGGTGGGGGTGGGTCCTACGAGCAGTACTTC. The chain couples TRBV6-5 to TRBJ2-7; D may match TRBD1 or TRBD2 (5 bases each). From germline, CDR1 is MNHEY and CDR2 SVGAGI. This CDR3 region has 15 residues. V lost 6 bases and J 1 base, leaving 16 bases between the germline ends.

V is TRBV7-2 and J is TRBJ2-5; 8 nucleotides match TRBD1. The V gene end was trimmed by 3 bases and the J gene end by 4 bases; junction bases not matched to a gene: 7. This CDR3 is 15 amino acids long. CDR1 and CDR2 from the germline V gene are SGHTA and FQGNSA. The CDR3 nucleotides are TGTGCCAGCAGCTTCGGACAGGGAAGGTTAGAGACCCAGTACTTC. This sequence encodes CASSFGQGRLETQYF.